Listed below are T cell receptor beta chains from one sample, sequenced in a study of identical twins. MiXCR was run by TCRdb on the 5' RACE reads, yielding one entry per CDR3 protein. This sample yields 250,000 or so distinct CDR3 sequences, of which about 8% are seen a single time; approximately 3% belongs to the top ten. The same specimen was also included in a second study, on yellow fever vaccine responses in identical twins.

The source material was CD8+ T cells sorted from blood. Source of these receptors: a woman younger than 30 in good health. The CDR3 runs from the conserved cysteine through the conserved F or W. D genes are given only for firm matches. The size field is filled for only some rows; it gives once, few, many or a size class.

V gene	D gene	clone size	J gene	CDR3 DNA	CDR3 protein
TRBV29-1	-	few	TRBJ2-2	TGCAGCGTTGAAGGCATCAACACCGGGGAGCTGTTTTTT	CSVEGINTGELFF
TRBV6-4	-	few	TRBJ2-3	TGTGCCAGCAGTGACTCAGGGACTGTCACAGATACGCAGTATTTT	CASSDSGTVTDTQYF
TRBV5-5	TRBD2	few	TRBJ2-1	TGTGCCAGCAGCTTGAATTCTCTTGTGGGAGGGAAAGAGTTCTTC	CASSLNSLVGGKEFF
TRBV7-2	-	few	TRBJ2-5	TGTGCCAGCAGCTTAACACGGGGCCAAGAGACCCAGTACTTC	CASSLTRGQETQYF
TRBV6-2/TRBV6-3	TRBD1	-	TRBJ2-1	TGTGCCAGCAGTTACCCCACCCCGGGACAGGGGGACGAAGTCTCCTACAATGAGCAGTTCTTC	CASSYPTPGQGDEVSYNEQFF
TRBV9	TRBD2	-	TRBJ2-1	TGTGCCAGCAGCGTAGAGGGCGGGGGTAAAAATGAGCAGTTCTTC	CASSVEGGGKNEQFF
TRBV5-5	-	few	TRBJ2-2	TGTGCCAGCAGCTTTCATCCGGGACAAGACACCGGGGAGCTGTTTTTT	CASSFHPGQDTGELFF
TRBV20-1	TRBD2	-	TRBJ2-7	TGCAGTGCTAGTGTCATCGGGAGGGCAGGGTACGAGCAGTACTTC	CSASVIGRAGYEQYF
TRBV6-5	-	-	TRBJ2-7	TGTGCCAGCAGTTATAGGCAGGCCTACGAGCAGTACTTC	CASSYRQAYEQYF
TRBV7-8	-	-	TRBJ2-7	TGTGCCAGCAGCTCCCACAGATGGGTGGACTACGAGCAGTACTTC	CASSSHRWVDYEQYF